The following is a T cell receptor (beta chain) sequence with its context. Its antigen is unknown. This specimen comes from a study of vaccination and CD4 T cells after COVID-19. General study results and limits: Median counts of SARS-CoV-2-reactive clonotypes increased from about 20 to 38; this difference was not significant.

Treatment of the sample: approximately 9-day PBMC culture with coronavirus spike peptide pools or control peptides (ViraFEST assay). At the Johns Hopkins FTIC core, DNA taken from cultured CD4+ T cells was sequenced by way of the Oncomine TCR Beta short-read assay. TCRdb fed the PCR reads into MiXCR, producing one record per CDR3 protein. The table shows just under 20,000 distinct CDR3 sequences, with over 40% occurring only once. The CDR3 runs 14 residues. Per the germline V gene, CDR1 is KGHSH and CDR2 is LQKENI. The ends lost 3 bases at V and 6 bases at J; junction bases unmatched: 3. Sequencing was performed on CD4+ T cells from blood, cultured in vitro. The sequence was collected from a human donor who had recovered from COVID-19. The genes are TRBV18 and TRBJ1-2, with 11 bases that match TRBD1. CDR3 sequence: CASSPRTGGDGYTF. Written as DNA, the CDR3 is TGTGCCAGCTCACCGCGGACAGGGGGCGATGGCTACACCTTC.